This TCR beta chain was documented in a study of cytotoxic CD8 clonotypes in ibrutinib-treated CLL. Study-level points and caveats: Higher clonality was seen at ibrutinib response and a return toward baseline at progression.

Germline V gene data show CDR1 as GTSNPN and CDR2 as SVGIG (reference sequence). The CDR3 contains 14 residues. J gave up 4 bases and V 7 bases, and 8 bases lay outside the gene matches. As to this clone: Antigen specificity is unknown.

Method: immunoSEQ multiplex PCR; TCRdb's copy keeps in-frame clones and lacks some. Of approximately 26,000 clones in the sample, approximately 71% are singletons; the top ten hold more than 40%. V usage is TRBV30 and J usage is TRBJ2-1; 9 bases line up with TRBD1. This sequence was found in a human donor with chronic lymphocytic leukemia. The sample here was PBMCs, taken after 12 months of ibrutinib treatment. CDR3 nucleotides: TGTGCCTCATCGACAGGGGGAGGTTACAATGAGCAGTTCTTC. As protein: CASSTGGGYNEQFF. The whole variable domain, filled in from reference TRBV30 and TRBJ2-1, reads SQTIHQWPATLVQPVGSPLSLECTVEGTSNPNLYWYRQAAGRGLQLLFYSVGIGQISSEVPQNLSASRPQDRQFILSSKKLLLSDSGFYLCASSTGGGYNEQFFGPGTRLTVL.